Shown below are 14 T cell receptor beta chains from a single sample sequenced in a study of T-cell memory formation after mild COVID-19. One entry per CDR3 protein, called by TCRdb with MiXCR from the 5' RACE reads. The sample lists more than 350,000 distinct CDR3 sequences, 16% occurring once. Sequenced sample: PBMCs or a T cell subset sorted from them (not recorded which). The receptors come from a man aged 18 to 30 who had mild COVID-19 (a few samples of this study predate the infection). Cell type and time point are not known.

This chain joins TRBV24-1 and TRBJ2-3; unclear D gene. The germline V and J ends were trimmed by 7 bases and 4 bases, with 5 bases remaining between them. From germline, CDR1 is KGHDR and CDR2 SFDVKD. The CDR3 covers 11 residues. For the CDR3, the DNA is TGTGCCACCAGGAACCCAGATACGCAGTATTTT. It specifies CATRNPDTQYF.

This clonotype was picked up a small number of times. The rearrangement joins TRBV4-3 to TRBJ1-3, with unresolved D. The germline V gene encodes CDR1 LGHNA and CDR2 YSLEER. This CDR3 is built from 15 residues. Trimming cost V 0 bases and J 1 base, with 7 bases left between them. CDR3 sequence (DNA): TGCGCCAGCAGCCAAGATTGGACGTCTGGAAACACCATATATTTT. Amino acids: CASSQDWTSGNTIYF.

This clonotype was counted many times. The rearrangement uses TRBV19 and TRBJ2-1, with 9 bases that match TRBD1. CDR1 LNHDA and CDR2 SQIVND come from the germline V gene (reference sequence). The CDR3 loop spans 13 amino acids. Trimming took 3 bases from V and 15 from J; bases not matched to a gene: 9. CDR3 loop: CASSIGSGTGSFF. CDR3 sequence (DNA): TGTGCCAGTAGTATTGGCTCCGGGACAGGGTCGTTCTTC.

This chain uses TRBV7-9 with TRBJ1-2; tentatively, D is TRBD1 (5 bases). V was trimmed by 2 bases and J by 3 bases, leaving 19 bases between them. The CDR3 length is 17 residues. Germline CDR1 is SEHNR and CDR2 is FQNEAQ (reference sequence). The CDR3 coding sequence is TGTGCCAGCAGCTTATGGCCGAATGCCAGGGATGACTATGGCTACACCTTC. Translated: CASSLWPNARDDYGYTF.

The genes are TRBV13 and TRBJ2-3, with D perhaps matching TRBD1 (5 bases). Trimming removed 0 bases at V and 1 base at J, with 11 bases between. CDR1 PRHDT and CDR2 FYEKMQ come from the germline V gene (reference sequence). The CDR3 loop spans 16 amino acids. As DNA, the CDR3 is TGTGCCAGCAGCTTAGGACTGGTAGGGGGCACAGATACGCAGTATTTT. Protein product: CASSLGLVGGTDTQYF.

This clonotype was seen only a few times. The CDR3 here is CAWSVLGDSYGYTF. The CDR3 DNA reads TGTGCCTGGAGTGTTTTGGGGGATAGCTATGGCTACACCTTC. The V gene is TRBV30, the J gene TRBJ1-2, with D possibly matching TRBD1 (5 bases). Trimming removed 0 bases at V and 4 bases at J, with 12 bases between. This CDR3 spans 14 amino acids. Germline-derived CDR1 and CDR2 are GTSNPN and SVGIG (reference sequence). Complete variable domain (other parts from reference TRBV30 and TRBJ1-2): SQTIHQWPATLVQPVGSPLSLECTVEGTSNPNLYWYRQAAGRGLQLLFYSVGIGQISSEVPQNLSASRPQDRQFILSSKKLLLSDSGFYLCAWSVLGDSYGYTFGSGTRLTVV.

On this clonotype itself: One base away lies a much larger clone, so this may be a sequencing read error. The chain has TRBV7-2 and TRBJ2-3; D might be TRBD1 (6 bases). The CDR3 consists of 14 residues. Per germline, CDR1 SGHTA and CDR2 FQGNSA. V dropped 5 bases and J dropped 4 bases, with 13 bases sitting between them. The CDR3 nucleotides are TGTGCCAGCAGCCGGTCGTGGGGGCCAGATACGCAGTATTTT. Its translation is CASSRSWGPDTQYF.

The V gene is TRBV7-2, the J gene TRBJ1-5, with D perhaps TRBD1 (6 bases). Germline lookup yields CDR1 SGHTA and CDR2 FQGNSA. The CDR3 covers 16 residues. Trimming cost V 2 bases and J 0 bases, with 11 bases left between them. The CDR3 loop reads CASSLRLQGSNQPQHF. For the CDR3, the DNA is TGTGCCAGCAGCTTACGACTACAGGGTAGCAATCAGCCCCAGCATTTT.

This clonotype was detected only a few times. V is TRBV10-3 and J is TRBJ1-2; no clear D gene. V lost 10 bases and J lost 4, with 10 bases in between. CDR1 is ENHRY, CDR2 SYGVKD, per germline. CDR3 length: 11 amino acids. Here the CDR3 reads CATRSGYGYTF. The CDR3, as DNA: TGTGCCACCAGGTCCGGCTATGGCTACACCTTC.

This clonotype has more than one count but fewer than ten. The chain is built from TRBV6-2 or TRBV6-3 and TRBJ2-3; D remains unclear. V was shortened by 0 bases and J by 7 bases, with 5 bases between the two germline ends. The germline V gene encodes CDR1 MNHEY and CDR2 SVGEGT. This CDR3 contains 12 residues. CDR3 protein: CASSYSGNTQYF. In DNA form, the CDR3 reads TGTGCCAGCAGTTACTCGGGGAATACGCAGTATTTT.

This chain uses TRBV5-1 with TRBJ2-1; D gene uncertain. The V gene lost 4 bases and the J gene lost 6 bases, with 17 bases spanning the gap. The CDR3 runs to 15 residues. Germline CDR1 is SGHRS and CDR2 is YFSETQ. As DNA, the CDR3 is TGCGCCAGCAGCCGCCCCGGGTCCCTGCTCAATGAGCAGTTCTTC. Translating gives CASSRPGSLLNEQFF.

The chain employs TRBV20-1 and TRBJ1-2; 7 bases are a match to TRBD1. J lost 4 bases, V lost 6 bases, and 8 bases had no gene match. CDR3 length equals 13 residues. Germline V gene data show CDR1 as DFQATT and CDR2 as SNEGSKA (reference sequence). The CDR3 spells CSAGYRGLYGYTF. The CDR3 region has the DNA TGCAGTGCAGGGTACAGGGGCCTCTATGGCTACACCTTC.

In its sample, this clonotype was seen many times. The V and J genes are TRBV2 and TRBJ2-1; 9 nucleotides match TRBD2. J was trimmed by 6 bases and V by 7 bases; bases with no gene match: 7. CDR1 and CDR2 from the germline V gene are SNHLY and FYNNEI. This CDR3 spans 14 amino acids. The CDR3 region is CASTGGGAGNEQFF. The CDR3 bases are TGTGCCAGCACAGGCGGGGGGGCCGGCAATGAGCAGTTCTTC.

A few counts support this clonotype. The rearrangement links TRBV7-2 to TRBJ2-2; tentative D call: TRBD2 (6 bases). CDR1 and CDR2 from the germline V gene are SGHTA and FQGNSA. V was clipped by 1 base and J by 2 bases, with 11 bases between them. The CDR3 runs to 16 residues. CDR3 DNA sequence: TGTGCCAGCAGCTTAGTGCGGGGATTTAACACCGGGGAGCTGTTTTTT. Translation: CASSLVRGFNTGELFF.